The following is a T cell receptor (beta chain) sequence with its context. With V trimmed by 5 bases and J by 3 bases, 6 bases remained unmatched. CDR1 is LNHDA, CDR2 SQIVND, per germline (reference sequence). CDR3 size: 14 residues. This specimen comes from a study of blood T cell repertoires in COVID-19. Clones were read by immunoSEQ multiplex PCR, and TCRdb kept only the in-frame ones, dropping some. The table includes some 62,000 clones, over 60% detected once. The chain combines TRBV19 with TRBJ1-1, with 7 bases lining up with TRBD1. The sequenced sample consisted of peripheral blood. This receptor was taken from a human donor in a cohort sampled during active COVID-19. The CDR3: CASSPRQGYTEAFF. The CDR3 DNA sequence: TGTGCCAGTAGTCCTAGACAGGGTTACACTGAAGCTTTCTTT. The whole variable domain, filled in from reference TRBV19 and TRBJ1-1, reads DGGITQSPKYLFRKEGQNVTLSCEQNLNHDAMYWYRQDPGQGLRLIYYSQIVNDFQKGDIAEGYSVSREKKESFPLTVTSAQKNPTAFYLCASSPRQGYTEAFFGQGTRLTVV.